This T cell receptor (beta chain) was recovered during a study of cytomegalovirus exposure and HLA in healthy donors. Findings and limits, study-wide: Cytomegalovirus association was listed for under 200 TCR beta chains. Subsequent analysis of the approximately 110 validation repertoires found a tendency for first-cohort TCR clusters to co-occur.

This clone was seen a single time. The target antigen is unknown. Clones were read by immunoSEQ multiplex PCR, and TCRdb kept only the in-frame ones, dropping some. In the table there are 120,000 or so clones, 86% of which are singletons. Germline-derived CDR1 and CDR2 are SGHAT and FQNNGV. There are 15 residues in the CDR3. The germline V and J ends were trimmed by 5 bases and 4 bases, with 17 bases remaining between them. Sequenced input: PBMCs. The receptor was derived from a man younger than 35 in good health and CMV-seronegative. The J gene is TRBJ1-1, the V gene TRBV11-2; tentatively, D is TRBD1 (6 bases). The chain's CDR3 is CASSPSGARSTEAFF. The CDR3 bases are TGTGCCAGCAGCCCCTCAGGGGCGCGGTCCACTGAAGCTTTCTTT.